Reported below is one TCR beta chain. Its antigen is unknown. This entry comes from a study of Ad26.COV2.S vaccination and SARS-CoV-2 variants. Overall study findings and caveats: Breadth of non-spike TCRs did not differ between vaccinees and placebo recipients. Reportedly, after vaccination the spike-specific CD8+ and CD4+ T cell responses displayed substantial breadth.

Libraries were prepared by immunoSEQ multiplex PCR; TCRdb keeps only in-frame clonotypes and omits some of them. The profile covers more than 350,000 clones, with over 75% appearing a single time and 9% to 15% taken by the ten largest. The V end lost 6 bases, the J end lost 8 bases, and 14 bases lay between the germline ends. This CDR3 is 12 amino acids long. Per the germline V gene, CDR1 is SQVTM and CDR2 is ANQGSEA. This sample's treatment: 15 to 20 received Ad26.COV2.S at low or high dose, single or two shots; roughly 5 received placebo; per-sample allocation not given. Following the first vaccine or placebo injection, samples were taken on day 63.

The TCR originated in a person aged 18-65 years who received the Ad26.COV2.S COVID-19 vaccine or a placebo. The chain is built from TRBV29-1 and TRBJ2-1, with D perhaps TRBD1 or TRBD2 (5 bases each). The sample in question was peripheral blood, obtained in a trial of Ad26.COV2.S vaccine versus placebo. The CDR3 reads CSVEPGRDEQFF. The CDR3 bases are TGCAGCGTCGAGCCGGGACGTGATGAGCAGTTCTTC.